A single sample gave rise to the 5 T cell receptor beta chains below, sequenced in a study of cytomegalovirus exposure and HLA in healthy donors. The PCR ran on 60 Vbeta and 13 Jbeta primers. TCRdb's table, derived via immunoSEQ multiplex PCR, lists solely in-frame clones and lacks some. The sample yields 150,000 to 200,000 clones, more than 60% seen once. The specimen was PBMCs. Receptors were obtained from a woman between 35 and 50 years old in good health and CMV-seropositive.

DNA of the CDR3: TGTGCCAGCTCACCCATCGAGGTTCGGGGCACAGATACGCAGTATTTT. Protein product: CASSPIEVRGTDTQYF. J is TRBJ2-3 and V is TRBV18; no clear D gene. The length of the CDR3 is 16 residues. Trimming left V 3 bases short and J 1 base short, with 14 bases between. The germline V gene encodes CDR1 KGHSH and CDR2 LQKENI.

Comment on this clone: The germline gene is not matched at one end of the junction; a read error may be the cause. Other nucleotide sequences in the sample specify the same CDR3. The chain joins TRBV28 to TRBJ1-2; TRBD1 might be the D (5 bases). CDR1 is MDHEN and CDR2 is SYDVKM in the germline V gene. CDR3 size: 13 residues. CDR3 DNA sequence: TGCGCCACCCTTCTCAGGGATAACTATGGCTACACCTTC. This codes for CATLLRDNYGYTF.

This clone was seen a single time. The CDR3 DNA sequence: TGTGCCAGCAGTGACCTGACAGAAATCAATCAGCCCCAGCATTTT. Protein product: CASSDLTEINQPQHF. V usage is TRBV6-1 and J usage is TRBJ1-5, with TRBD1 as a possible D gene (5 bases). The CDR3 sequence is 15 residues long. V lost 3 bases and J 3 bases, leaving 12 bases between the germline ends. The germline gives CDR1 MNHNS, CDR2 SASEGT.

The chain couples TRBV5-1 to TRBJ2-5; 9 bases match TRBD2. The CDR3 runs 16 residues. Germline loops: CDR1 SGHRS, CDR2 YFSETQ. V trimming: 5 bases; J trimming: 5 bases; junction bases outside the gene matches: 13. CDR3 loop: CASRRRDRGTSETQYF. The CDR3 DNA follows: TGCGCCAGCAGACGGAGAGATAGGGGGACTAGCGAGACCCAGTACTTC.

This clone was counted only a few times. The chain employs TRBV7-2 and TRBJ2-5, with TRBD2 matching 7 bases. The CDR3 extends over 15 amino acids. V trimming: 4 bases; J trimming: 1 base; junction bases outside the gene matches: 6. The V gene's germline CDR1 is SGHTA and CDR2 FQGNSA. Here the CDR3 reads CASSYLPGGQETQYF. The CDR3, as DNA: TGTGCCAGCAGCTACCTCCCGGGGGGCCAAGAGACCCAGTACTTC. Looking up the rest from reference TRBV7-2 and TRBJ2-5 gives the full variable domain: GAGVSQSPSNKVTEKGKDVELRCDPISGHTALYWYRQSLGQGLEFLIYFQGNSAPDKSGLPSDRFSAERTGGSVSTLTIQRTQQEDSAVYLCASSYLPGGQETQYFGPGTRLLVL.